The 7 T cell receptor beta chains listed next were all sequenced from one sample in a study of Ad26.COV2.S vaccination and SARS-CoV-2 variants. The table came from immunoSEQ multiplex PCR; TCRdb's copy has only in-frame clones and leaves some out. The sample shows 400,000 to 450,000 clones, roughly 90% of them seen only once. Treatment defined: approximately 18 received Ad26.COV2.S at low or high dose, single or two shots; 5 received placebo; per-sample allocation not given. Collection of samples fell on day 63 after the first vaccine or placebo injection. The sample here was peripheral blood, taken in a trial of Ad26.COV2.S vaccine versus placebo. These receptors were obtained from a person aged 18-60 years who received the Ad26.COV2.S COVID-19 vaccine or a placebo.

The genes are TRBV12-5 and TRBJ2-1; no reliable D call. Germline loops: CDR1 LGHNT, CDR2 FRNRAP. Trimming left V 1 base short and J 0 bases short, with 10 bases between. The CDR3 has 16 amino acids. In nucleotides, the CDR3 is TGTGCTAGTGGTTTGGACGAGATTGGCTCCTACAATGAGCAGTTCTTC. It specifies CASGLDEIGSYNEQFF.

The CDR3: CASSHEDIGEWYGYTF. DNA of the CDR3: TGTGCCAGCAGCCATGAGGATATAGGGGAATGGTATGGCTACACCTTC. The rearrangement uses TRBV3-1 (or the pseudogene TRBV3-2) and TRBJ1-2; D is perhaps TRBD1 (5 bases). The CDR3 loop spans 16 amino acids. CDR1 and CDR2 from the germline V gene are LGHDT and YNNKEL (reference sequence). V lost 3 bases and J 5 bases, leaving 19 bases between the germline ends.

The rearrangement uses TRBV7-8 and TRBJ2-3; no reliable D call. V was trimmed by 5 bases and J by 2 bases, leaving 8 bases between them. Germline V CDR1 and CDR2: SGHVS, FQNEAQ. This CDR3 spans 13 amino acids. CDR3 sequence: CASSRFLTDTQYF. CDR3 nucleotides: TGTGCCAGCAGCCGGTTTCTCACAGATACGCAGTATTTT.

This clone has only a few counts. The chain couples TRBV7-8 to TRBJ1-6; 9 bases map to TRBD1. The length of the CDR3 is 18 residues. Germline assignment: CDR1 SGHVS and CDR2 FQNEAQ. With 5 bases clipped from V and 1 base from J, the junction kept 9 bases outside the gene matches. In DNA, the CDR3 is TGTGCCAGCAGCCTCGGGACAGGGTTTAAATCCTATAATTCACCCCTCCACTTT. It is translated as CASSLGTGFKSYNSPLHF.

This clone was seen just once. This chain joins TRBV2 and TRBJ2-4; D is undetermined. The germline V gene encodes CDR1 SNHLY and CDR2 FYNNEI. The CDR3 is 14 amino acids. The V and J ends lost 3 bases and 1 base respectively, with 7 bases between them. The CDR3 loop is CASSDVVAKNIQYF. The DNA of the CDR3 is TGTGCCAGCAGTGATGTGGTGGCCAAAAACATTCAGTACTTC.

Points on this clone: The sample carries other DNA sequences with the same CDR3. The rearrangement uses TRBV9 and TRBJ2-2; D unresolved. Between the trimmed V and J ends, which lost 3 bases and 5 bases, there was a span of 8 bases. This CDR3 region has 13 residues. The germline gives CDR1 SGDLS, CDR2 YYNGEE. Written as DNA, the CDR3 is TGTGCCAGCAGCGCCGAAGGGACCGGGGAGCTGTTTTTT. This codes for CASSAEGTGELFF.

V usage is TRBV6-1 and J usage is TRBJ2-1; tentatively, D is TRBD1 or TRBD2 (5 bases each). Trimming took off 3 bases at V and 0 bases at J, with 21 bases between the two ends. This CDR3 has 19 residues. Looked up from germline, CDR1 is MNHNS and CDR2 is SASEGT. CDR3 loop: CASSDEGSTASISYNEQFF. The CDR3, as DNA: TGTGCCAGCAGTGATGAGGGTTCGACAGCATCGATCTCCTACAATGAGCAGTTCTTC.